Shown below are 18 T cell receptor beta chains from a single sample sequenced in a study of cytomegalovirus exposure and HLA in healthy donors. Primers included in the PCR were 60 Vbeta and 13 Jbeta primers. Clones were sequenced by immunoSEQ multiplex PCR, and TCRdb holds only the in-frame ones, with some missing. The table includes around 110,000 clones, 55% to 65% detected once. The sample taken for sequencing was PBMCs. These receptors all come from a woman aged 40 to 49 in good health and CMV-seropositive.

The chain uses TRBV5-1 and TRBJ2-3; 7 nucleotides agree with TRBD1. Trimming cost V 4 bases and J 0 bases; bases outside gene matches: 5. The V gene's germline CDR1 is SGHRS and CDR2 YFSETQ. The CDR3 totals 15 residues. In DNA, the CDR3 is TGCGCCAGCAGCGAACAGGGGCCCAGCACAGATACGCAGTATTTT. This sequence encodes CASSEQGPSTDTQYF.

This sequence joins TRBV7-9 and TRBJ2-7; possible D gene TRBD1, 6 bases. Germline CDR1 is SEHNR and CDR2 is FQNEAQ (reference sequence). V lost 0 bases to trimming and J lost 6 bases, with 12 bases between them. The CDR3 runs to 14 residues. The CDR3 region is CASSLALQGFEQYF. The CDR3 DNA is TGTGCCAGCAGCTTAGCCCTTCAGGGGTTCGAGCAGTACTTC. Based on the CDR3 plus reference TRBV7-9 and TRBJ2-7, the full variable domain is DTGVSQNPRHKITKRGQNVTFRCDPISEHNRLYWYRQTLGQGPEFLTYFQNEAQLEKSRLLSDRFSAERPKGSFSTLEIQRTEQGDSAMYLCASSLALQGFEQYFGPGTRLTVT.

The chain couples TRBV7-5 to TRBJ2-6; the listed D gene, TRBD1, was not tested against the DNA. TRBV7-5 is an annotated pseudogene. The CDR3 length is 19 residues. DNA for the CDR3: TGTGTCAGAAGCTCGACTCCGGGACAGGGGATTTCTGGGGCCAACGTCCTGACTTTC. This sequence encodes CVRSSTPGQGISGANVLTF.

The rearrangement joins TRBV18 to TRBJ1-1; 9 bases map to TRBD1. Germline assignment: CDR1 KGHSH and CDR2 LQKENI. The trim removed 3 bases at V and 4 bases at J, leaving 6 bases unmatched. The CDR3 loop spans 15 amino acids. CDR3 residues: CASSPGQGRTTEAFF. CDR3 DNA: TGTGCCAGCTCACCGGGACAGGGCCGGACCACTGAAGCTTTCTTT.

This clone was observed a handful of times. The chain joins TRBV18 to TRBJ1-1; TRBD1 matches 7 bases. This CDR3 spans 14 amino acids. J gave up 1 base and V 5 bases, and 4 bases lay outside the gene matches. Per germline, CDR1 KGHSH and CDR2 LQKENI. CDR3 bases: TGTGCCAGCTCAGCAGGGGGAGAGAACACTGAAGCTTTCTTT. This translates into CASSAGGENTEAFF.

The chain recombines TRBV5-4 with TRBJ2-5; TRBD1 aligns across 10 bases. Judging by the DNA end, TRBJ2-7 fits better; the J call may be wrong. Germline CDR1 and CDR2: SGHNT and YYREEE (reference sequence). This CDR3 has 15 amino acids. The CDR3 sequence is CASSHGTGEKYEQYF. DNA for the CDR3: TGTGCCAGCAGCCACGGGACAGGGGAGAAATACGAGCAGTACTTC.

The rearrangement uses TRBV7-9 and TRBJ2-1; possible D gene TRBD2, 6 bases. The CDR3 length is 14 residues. V lost 6 bases and J 5 bases, leaving 14 bases between the germline ends. Germline-derived CDR1 and CDR2 are SEHNR and FQNEAQ (reference sequence). The CDR3 DNA reads TGTGCCAGCAGGGGAGGAGCAGAAGACAATGAGCAGTTCTTC. This codes for CASRGGAEDNEQFF.

The V gene is TRBV30, the J gene TRBJ2-7; perhaps TRBD1 as D (6 bases). Per germline, CDR1 GTSNPN and CDR2 SVGIG (reference sequence). The V and J ends lost 8 bases and 1 base respectively, with 9 bases between them. This CDR3 is 11 amino acids long. The CDR3, as DNA: TGTGCCCTGAGGGGGTCCTACGAGCAGTACTTC. Translated: CALRGSYEQYF.

This chain links TRBV18 with TRBJ1-4; D gene unclear. Germline lookup yields CDR1 KGHSH and CDR2 LQKENI. The CDR3 has 16 amino acids. Between the trimmed V and J ends, which lost 3 bases and 4 bases, there was a span of 15 bases. Here the CDR3 reads CASSPNPPGGNEKLFF. CDR3 bases: TGTGCCAGCTCACCTAACCCTCCAGGAGGTAATGAAAAACTGTTTTTT.

This clone has just a few counts. The chain employs TRBV30 and TRBJ2-5; 7 bases line up with TRBD2. V was clipped by 1 base and J by 4 bases; unmatched bases: 21. The CDR3 runs 19 residues. CDR1 and CDR2 (germline): GTSNPN, SVGIG (reference sequence). The CDR3 DNA reads TGTGCCTGGAGTGCCACCGGGACTAAGTATGGAGAAAGGTCAGAGACCCAGTACTTC. This encodes CAWSATGTKYGERSETQYF.

This clone was seen more than once but under ten times. This chain links TRBV2 with TRBJ2-5; a weak D match, TRBD1 (6 bases). There are 14 residues in the CDR3. The V end was cut by 1 base, the J end by 5 bases, with 11 bases between. CDR1 SNHLY and CDR2 FYNNEI come from the germline V gene. This chain's CDR3 is CASSEGQVRETQYF. The CDR3 DNA sequence: TGTGCCAGCAGTGAAGGACAGGTCCGGGAGACCCAGTACTTC.

The V gene is TRBV5-6, the J gene TRBJ2-5; D not certain. Germline CDR1 reads SGHDT; CDR2 reads YYEEEE. The CDR3 runs to 17 residues. The germline V and J ends were trimmed by 1 base and 5 bases, with 21 bases remaining between them. The CDR3 spells CASSLWADLSFRETQYF. The CDR3 bases are TGTGCCAGCAGCTTGTGGGCAGATTTGAGCTTTAGGGAGACCCAGTACTTC. Based on the CDR3 plus reference TRBV5-6 and TRBJ2-5, the full variable domain is DAGVTQSPTHLIKTRGQQVTLRCSPKSGHDTVSWYQQALGQGPQFIFQYYEEEERQRGNFPDRFSGHQFPNYSSELNVNALLLGDSALYLCASSLWADLSFRETQYFGPGTRLLVL.

The J gene is TRBJ1-2, the V gene TRBV4-1, with 10 positions matching TRBD1. This CDR3 region has 16 residues. V lost 0 bases to trimming and J lost 3 bases; unmatched junction nucleotides: 4. The germline gives CDR1 MGHRA, CDR2 YSYEKL. The CDR3 loop reads CASSQEGTGDYYGYTF. Written as DNA, the CDR3 is TGCGCCAGCAGCCAAGAGGGGACAGGGGACTACTATGGCTACACCTTC.

This clone was observed once. V gene TRBV5-1 combines with J gene TRBJ2-1; D remains ambiguous. Trimming took 0 bases from V and 7 from J, leaving 2 bases between them. Looked up from germline, CDR1 is SGHRS and CDR2 is YFSETQ. The CDR3 has 11 amino acids. This chain's CDR3 is CASSLANEQFF. The CDR3 nucleotides read TGCGCCAGCAGCTTGGCTAATGAGCAGTTCTTC.

The CDR3 sequence: CASSTQTYRAFF. The CDR3 DNA reads TGTGCCAGTAGTACACAGACATACCGAGCTTTCTTT. The chain links TRBV19 to TRBJ1-1; unclear D gene. Germline V gives CDR1 LNHDA, CDR2 SQIVND (reference sequence). Trimming removed 4 bases at V and 10 bases at J, with 13 bases between. The CDR3 contains 12 residues.

CDR3 amino acids: CSDTTGPMNTEAFF. The CDR3 DNA is TGCAGCGATACGACAGGGCCCATGAACACTGAAGCTTTCTTT. V is TRBV29-1 and J is TRBJ1-1; 7 nucleotides agree with TRBD1. CDR3 length equals 14 residues. Germline assignment: CDR1 SQVTM and CDR2 ANQGSEA. Trimming removed 7 bases from V and 0 bases from J; junction bases left unmatched: 8.

The rearrangement links TRBV5-6 to TRBJ1-2; 7 positions match TRBD1. Germline-derived CDR1 and CDR2 are SGHDT and YYEEEE. The CDR3 spans 15 residues. Germline trimming cut 4 bases from V and 3 bases from J; bases unmatched to any gene: 9. In DNA form, the CDR3 reads TGTGCCAGCAGCCGACCAGGGGGTACGGACTATGGCTACACCTTC. Translation gives CASSRPGGTDYGYTF.

The genes are TRBV7-2 and TRBJ1-5, with D maybe TRBD1 (5 bases). This CDR3 region has 14 residues. The germline V gene has CDR1 SGHTA and CDR2 FQGNSA. V lost 2 bases to trimming and J lost 4 bases, with 9 bases between them. CDR3: CASSLTSGNQPQHF. DNA of the CDR3: TGTGCCAGCAGCTTAACATCAGGGAATCAGCCCCAGCATTTT.